Presented here are 20 T cell receptor beta chains from one specimen sequenced in a study of blood T cell repertoires in COVID-19. The repertoire was sequenced with immunoSEQ multiplex PCR; TCRdb's copy has only in-frame clones and lacks some. The sample has approximately 170,000 clones; about 88% are singletons. Material: peripheral blood. Receptors originate from a man in his 60s with active or convalescent COVID-19.

This chain uses TRBV5-1 with TRBJ1-1; 7 nucleotides agree with TRBD1. CDR1 is SGHRS, CDR2 YFSETQ, per germline. This CDR3 contains 13 residues. V shed 5 bases and J 7 bases; nucleotides not matched to a gene: 8. The CDR3 DNA sequence: TGCGCCAGCAGTCGACAGGGCGATAATGAAGCTTTCTTT. Amino acid sequence: CASSRQGDNEAFF.

This sequence joins TRBV6-4 and TRBJ1-3, with D unresolved. Germline loops: CDR1 MRHNA, CDR2 SNTAGT. V shed 5 bases and J shed 4 bases, with 15 bases lying between them. The CDR3 is 15 amino acids. CDR3 coding DNA: TGTGCCAGCAGTTCAATTCCGGGAGCCGGAAACACCATATATTTT. Protein product: CASSSIPGAGNTIYF.

The chain links TRBV6-5 to TRBJ1-2, with D possibly being TRBD1 (5 bases). Trimming took off 2 bases at V and 7 bases at J, with 17 bases between the two ends. The CDR3 consists of 15 residues. From germline, CDR1 is MNHEY and CDR2 SVGAGI. The CDR3: CASSYLGRSFGGYTF. CDR3 nucleotides: TGTGCCAGCAGTTACCTGGGGCGCTCGTTTGGTGGCTACACCTTC.

The J gene is TRBJ2-1, the V gene TRBV3-1 (or the pseudogene TRBV3-2); 7 nucleotides match TRBD2. V shed 1 base and J 4 bases; nucleotides not matched to a gene: 4. There are 15 residues in the CDR3. CDR1 LGHDT and CDR2 YNNKEL come from the germline V gene (reference sequence). The chain's CDR3 is CASSQAQAGYNEQFF. The CDR3 region has the DNA TGTGCCAGCAGCCAAGCGCAAGCGGGGTACAATGAGCAGTTCTTC.

This chain uses TRBV2 with TRBJ2-1, with D possibly matching TRBD2 (6 bases). The V gene lost 1 base and the J gene lost 3 bases, with 10 bases spanning the gap. The CDR3 covers 15 residues. Germline CDR1 reads SNHLY; CDR2 reads FYNNEI. The CDR3 coding sequence is TGTGCCAGCAGTGAAGGGGGTAGCGGCTACAATGAGCAGTTCTTC. Amino acids: CASSEGGSGYNEQFF. Drawing the rest from reference TRBV2 and TRBJ2-1, the complete variable domain is EPEVTQTPSHQVTQMGQEVILRCVPISNHLYFYWYRQILGQKVEFLVSFYNNEISEKSEIFDDQFSVERPDGSNFTLKIRSTKLEDSAMYFCASSEGGSGYNEQFFGPGTRLTVL.

This chain links TRBV6-5 with TRBJ2-1, with 9 bases matching TRBD2. The germline V gene encodes CDR1 MNHEY and CDR2 SVGAGI. The V and J ends lost 4 bases and 7 bases, in that order; junction bases with no gene match: 8. This CDR3 is built from 15 residues. CDR3 amino acids: CASSSPGTSLNEQFF. CDR3 coding DNA: TGTGCCAGCAGTTCTCCCGGGACTAGCTTAAATGAGCAGTTCTTC.

The chain has TRBV18 and TRBJ1-2; TRBD1 matches at 9 bases. V lost 3 bases to trimming and J lost 4 bases; unmatched junction nucleotides: 6. CDR1 is KGHSH, CDR2 LQKENI, per germline. The CDR3 runs 15 residues. CDR3 region: CASSPPGQGAYGYTF. CDR3 nucleotide sequence: TGTGCCAGCTCACCCCCGGGACAGGGTGCCTATGGCTACACCTTC.

V usage is TRBV19 and J usage is TRBJ2-5, with D possibly matching TRBD1 (6 bases). The V end was cut by 4 bases, the J end by 2 bases, with 11 bases between. This CDR3 has 14 residues. Germline loops: CDR1 LNHDA, CDR2 SQIVND (reference sequence). CDR3 sequence: CASSTGQRQETQYF. CDR3 DNA: TGTGCCAGTAGTACTGGACAGAGACAAGAGACCCAGTACTTC.

J is TRBJ1-1 and V is TRBV12-5, with a tentative D call TRBD1 (5 bases). The germline V and J ends were trimmed by 2 bases and 11 bases, with 15 bases remaining between them. CDR1 is LGHNT and CDR2 is FRNRAP in the germline V gene. The CDR3 is 13 amino acids. The CDR3 loop is CASGLRLSGGAFF. The CDR3 coding sequence is TGTGCTAGTGGTTTGCGACTATCCGGGGGGGCTTTCTTT.

The J gene is TRBJ2-7, the V gene TRBV11-3, with 13 positions matching TRBD2. CDR3 size: 16 residues. Per the germline V gene, CDR1 is SGHNT and CDR2 is YENEEA. With 4 bases clipped from V and 5 bases from J, the junction kept 8 bases outside the gene matches. The CDR3 DNA reads TGTGCCAGCAGCTATCACGGGACTAGCGGGGAAGACGAGCAGTACTTC. Translated, it gives CASSYHGTSGEDEQYF.

The genes are TRBV14 and TRBJ2-1, with 7 bases aligning to TRBD2. The junction had 8 bases not matched to a gene; V was cut back by 1 base and J by 8 bases. The CDR3 covers 15 residues. The germline gives CDR1 SGHDN, CDR2 FVKESK. CDR3 nucleotides: TGTGCCAGCAGCCAAGGTGAGGGAGGGCGCGATGAGCAGTTCTTC. It translates to CASSQGEGGRDEQFF.

The chain combines TRBV4-2 with TRBJ1-1; TRBD1 might be the D (6 bases). The CDR3 sequence is 16 residues long. The V and J ends lost 2 bases and 1 base respectively, with 14 bases between them. In germline, CDR1 is LGHNA, CDR2 YNFKEQ. CDR3 in amino acids: CASSQRSGGGNTEAFF. The DNA of the CDR3 is TGTGCCAGCAGCCAAAGATCGGGGGGCGGGAACACTGAAGCTTTCTTT.

V usage is TRBV2 and J usage is TRBJ2-6; D uncertain. V lost 7 bases and J lost 0, with 7 bases in between. The CDR3 has 14 amino acids. The germline gives CDR1 SNHLY, CDR2 FYNNEI. This chain's CDR3 is CASIMASGANVLTF. In DNA form, the CDR3 reads TGTGCCAGCATTATGGCCTCTGGGGCCAACGTCCTGACTTTC.

This clone came up once. The chain joins TRBV19 to TRBJ1-2; 7 bases map to TRBD1. After removal of 11 bases from V and 5 bases from J, the junction contained 11 bases not matched to a gene. There are 13 residues in the CDR3. From germline, CDR1 is LNHDA and CDR2 SQIVND (reference sequence). The CDR3 sequence: CASLRGQPYGYTF. The CDR3 bases are TGTGCCTCACTCAGGGGACAGCCTTATGGCTACACCTTC.

The rearrangement uses TRBV6-5 and TRBJ1-2; no firm D call. In germline, CDR1 is MNHEY, CDR2 SVGAGI. V lost 6 bases, J lost 8 bases, and 19 bases lay in between. The CDR3 length is 14 residues. CDR3 loop: CASRRVNEAGGYTF. The CDR3 nucleotides read TGTGCCAGCAGGCGCGTTAATGAGGCCGGAGGCTACACCTTC.

This chain connects TRBV15 to TRBJ1-3; unclear D gene. This CDR3 is built from 15 residues. The germline V and J ends were trimmed by 0 bases and 0 bases, with 6 bases remaining between them. CDR1 is LNHNV, CDR2 YYDKDF, per germline (reference sequence). The CDR3 loop reads CATSRDGFSGNTIYF. In nucleotides, the CDR3 is TGTGCCACCAGCAGAGACGGTTTCTCTGGAAACACCATATATTTT.

This clone came up a few times. The rearrangement uses TRBV6-5 and TRBJ1-2, with 10 bases lining up with TRBD1. Unmatched junction bases numbered 9, after V lost 5 bases and J lost 6 bases. Germline V gene sequence: CDR1 MNHEY, CDR2 SVGAGI. The CDR3 loop spans 15 amino acids. CDR3 in amino acids: CASSLNPGTGDGYTF. The CDR3 DNA is TGTGCCAGCAGTCTAAACCCCGGGACAGGGGATGGCTACACCTTC.

The chain couples TRBV6-6 to TRBJ1-2, with 9 nucleotides matching TRBD1. With V trimmed by 0 bases and J by 8 bases, 10 bases remained unmatched. CDR1 MNHNY and CDR2 SVGAGI come from the germline V gene (reference sequence). This CDR3 is built from 16 residues. DNA for the CDR3: TGTGCCAGCAGTTACTCGACGGCCCGGACAGGGGTCGGCTACACCTTC. This sequence encodes CASSYSTARTGVGYTF.

The V call is TRBV12-5, the J call TRBJ2-3; 7 bases align to TRBD1. V gave up 2 bases and J gave up 0 bases; unmatched junction bases: 2. This CDR3 comprises 15 residues. Germline V gene lookup returns CDR1 LGHNT and CDR2 FRNRAP. The CDR3 here is CASGLRDSSTDTQYF. DNA of the CDR3: TGTGCTAGTGGTTTGCGGGACAGTAGCACAGATACGCAGTATTTT.

V and J are TRBV5-1 and TRBJ2-7, with 8 bases that match TRBD1. V was clipped by 1 base and J by 4 bases; unmatched bases: 7. Germline V gene sequence: CDR1 SGHRS, CDR2 YFSETQ. The CDR3 has 15 amino acids. The CDR3 DNA follows: TGCGCCAGCAGCTTGAGTTCCGGGACAGGTTACGAGCAGTACTTC. Protein: CASSLSSGTGYEQYF.